This T cell receptor beta chain was captured in a study of tumor-infiltrating lymphocytes in oesophageal squamous cell carcinoma. By sample fraction, this clonotype is medium-sized. MiXCR was run by TCRdb on the PCR reads, yielding one entry per CDR3 protein. The sample consists of some 6,200 distinct CDR3 sequences, around 15% of them appearing once. CDR3 length: 13 amino acids. In germline, CDR1 is SGHTA, CDR2 FQGNSA. V lost 2 bases and J lost 2, with 4 bases in between. Sequencing was performed on normal esophageal tissue next to the tumor. The chain couples TRBV7-2 to TRBJ1-5; D not certain. This clonotype was sampled from a male donor with esophageal squamous cell carcinoma. CDR3 protein: CASSLQGNQPQHF. CDR3 nucleotide sequence: TGTGCCAGCAGCTTACAGGGCAATCAGCCCCAGCATTTT.